This record covers a single TCR beta chain. Its antigen is currently unknown. This sample was taken from a study of T cells in pancreatic ductal adenocarcinoma. This table comes from immunoSEQ multiplex PCR, and its TCRdb copy is limited to in-frame clones, with some not included. This table has more than 85,000 clones, 90% to 95% appearing once. The CDR3 is 14 amino acids. Germline V lookup: CDR1 MNHEY, CDR2 SVGAGI. With 5 bases clipped from V and 5 bases from J, the junction kept 6 bases outside the gene matches. General study results and limits: Tumors hold more CD45RO+ effector T cells, which may bias toward lower diversity. Blood had more productive templates and around 8.5-fold more unique clonotypes than tumor. No significant tumor-blood clonality difference; means were about 0.12 and 0.07.

Surgery without prior neoadjuvant therapy was the treatment of the selected pancreatic ductal adenocarcinoma patients. This sequence was found in a human donor with pancreatic ductal adenocarcinoma. The rearrangement links TRBV6-5 to TRBJ2-7; 10 bases match TRBD1. Sample: PBMCs. In DNA, the CDR3 is TGTGCCAGCAGTCACGGGACAGGGGTCGACGAGCAGTACTTC. It translates to CASSHGTGVDEQYF.